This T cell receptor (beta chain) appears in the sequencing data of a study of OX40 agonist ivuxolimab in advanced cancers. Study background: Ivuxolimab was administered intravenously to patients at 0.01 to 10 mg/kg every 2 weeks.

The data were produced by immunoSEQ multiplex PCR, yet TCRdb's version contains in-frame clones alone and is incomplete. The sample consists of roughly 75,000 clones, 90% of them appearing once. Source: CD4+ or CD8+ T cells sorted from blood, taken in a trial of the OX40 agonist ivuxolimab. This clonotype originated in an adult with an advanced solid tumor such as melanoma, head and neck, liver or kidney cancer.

The CDR3 DNA reads TGTGCCAGCAGCCCTAGCTCGGGAGGGTACAATGAGCAGTTCTTC. Protein sequence: CASSPSSGGYNEQFF. The V gene is TRBV9, the J gene TRBJ2-1; 8 bases fit TRBD2. Germline CDR1 reads SGDLS; CDR2 reads YYNGEE. Losses at the gene ends were 4 bases for V and 4 bases for J; bases not matched to a gene: 7. This CDR3 has 15 amino acids.